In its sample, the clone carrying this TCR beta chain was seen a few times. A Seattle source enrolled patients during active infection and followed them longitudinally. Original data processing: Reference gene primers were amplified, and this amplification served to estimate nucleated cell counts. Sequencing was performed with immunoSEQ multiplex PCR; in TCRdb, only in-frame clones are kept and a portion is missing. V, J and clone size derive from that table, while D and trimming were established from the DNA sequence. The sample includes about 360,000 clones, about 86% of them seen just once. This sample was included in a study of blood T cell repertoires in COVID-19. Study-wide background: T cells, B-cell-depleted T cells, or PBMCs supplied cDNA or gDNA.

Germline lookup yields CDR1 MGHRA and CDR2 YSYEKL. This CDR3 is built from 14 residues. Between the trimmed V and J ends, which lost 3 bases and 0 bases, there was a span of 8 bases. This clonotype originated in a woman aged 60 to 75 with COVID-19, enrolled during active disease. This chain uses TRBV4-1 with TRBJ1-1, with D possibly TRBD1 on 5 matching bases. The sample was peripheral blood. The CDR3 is CASSQGLLNTEAFF. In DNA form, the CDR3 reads TGCGCCAGCAGCCAGGGGCTCCTGAACACTGAAGCTTTCTTT.